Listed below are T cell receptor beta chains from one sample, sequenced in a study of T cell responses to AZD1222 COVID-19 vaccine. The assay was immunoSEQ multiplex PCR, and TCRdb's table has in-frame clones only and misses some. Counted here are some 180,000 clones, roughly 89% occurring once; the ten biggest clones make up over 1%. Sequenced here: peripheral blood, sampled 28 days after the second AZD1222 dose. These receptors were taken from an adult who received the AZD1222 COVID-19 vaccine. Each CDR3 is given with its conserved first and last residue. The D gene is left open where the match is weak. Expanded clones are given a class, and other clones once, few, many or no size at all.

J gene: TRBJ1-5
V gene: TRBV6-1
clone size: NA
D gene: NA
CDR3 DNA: TGTGCCAGCAGTGAACTCGGACAGAACAATCAGCCCCAGCATTTT
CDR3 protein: CASSELGQNNQPQHF

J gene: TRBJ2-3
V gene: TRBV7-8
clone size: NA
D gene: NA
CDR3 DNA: TGTGCCAGCAGCTTTCCCGAGACAGATACGCAGTATTTT
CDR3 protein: CASSFPETDTQYF

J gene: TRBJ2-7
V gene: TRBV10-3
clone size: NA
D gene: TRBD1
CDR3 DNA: TGTGCCATCAGCCATGGACAGGGGACCTACGAGCAGTACTTC
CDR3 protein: CAISHGQGTYEQYF

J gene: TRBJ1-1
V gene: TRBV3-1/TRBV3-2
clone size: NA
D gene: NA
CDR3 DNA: TGTGCCAGCAGCCAGGGGGATGTCGCTGAAGCTTTCTTT
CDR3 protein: CASSQGDVAEAFF

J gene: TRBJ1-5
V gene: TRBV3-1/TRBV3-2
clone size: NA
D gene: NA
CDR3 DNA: TGTGCCAGCAGCCAATCCCAAAATCAGCCCCAGCATTTT
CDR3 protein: CASSQSQNQPQHF

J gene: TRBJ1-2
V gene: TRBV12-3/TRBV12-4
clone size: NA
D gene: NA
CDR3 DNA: TGTGCCAGCAGCGCCCCAGGGGTGGCAGGGACCTTC
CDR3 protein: CASSAPGVAGTF

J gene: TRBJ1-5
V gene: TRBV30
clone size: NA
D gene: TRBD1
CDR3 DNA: TGTGCCTGGAGAGACAATAGGGGGCTGGGTCAGCCCCAGCATTTT
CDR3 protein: CAWRDNRGLGQPQHF

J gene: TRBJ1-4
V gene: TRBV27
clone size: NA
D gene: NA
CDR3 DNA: TGTGCCAGCAAAGGGGCGGCTAATGAAAAACTGTTTTTT
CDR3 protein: CASKGAANEKLFF

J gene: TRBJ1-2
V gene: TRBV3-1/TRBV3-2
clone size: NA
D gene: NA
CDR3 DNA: TGTGCCAGCCGGGCAGGGGAGGGCTATGGCTACACCTTC
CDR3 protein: CASRAGEGYGYTF

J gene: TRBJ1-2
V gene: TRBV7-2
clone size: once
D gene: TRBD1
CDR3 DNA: TGTGCCAGCAGCATCGGGACAGGAGGCGATGGCTACACCTTC
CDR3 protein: CASSIGTGGDGYTF

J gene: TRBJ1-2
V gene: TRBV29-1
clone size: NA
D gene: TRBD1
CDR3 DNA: TGCAGCGTTTGGACAGGGAGTGGCTACACCTTC
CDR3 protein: CSVWTGSGYTF

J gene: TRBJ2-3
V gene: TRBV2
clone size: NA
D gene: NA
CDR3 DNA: TGTGCCAGCAGTGCACCGGGGGCCGAGGGAAGAGGTACGCAGTATTTT
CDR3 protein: CASSAPGAEGRGTQYF

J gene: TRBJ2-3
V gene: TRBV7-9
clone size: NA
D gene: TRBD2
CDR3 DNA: TGTGCCAGCAGCTTTCGACTAGCGGGGGCCACAGATACGCAGTATTTT
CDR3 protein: CASSFRLAGATDTQYF

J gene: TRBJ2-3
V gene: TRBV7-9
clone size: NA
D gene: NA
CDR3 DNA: TGTGCCAGCAGCTTGTTTCTCTCTTCGGGGATGACAGATACGCAGTATTTT
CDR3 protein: CASSLFLSSGMTDTQYF

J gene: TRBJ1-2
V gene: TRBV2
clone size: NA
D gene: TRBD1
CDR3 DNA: TGTGCCAGCAGGGGACAGGCTAGAGACTATGGCTACACCTTC
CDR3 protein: CASRGQARDYGYTF

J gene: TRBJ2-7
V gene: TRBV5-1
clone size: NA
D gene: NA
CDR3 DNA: TGCGCCAGCAGCCCGTTACCCGGGGACCCGTCCTACGAGCAGTACTTC
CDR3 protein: CASSPLPGDPSYEQYF

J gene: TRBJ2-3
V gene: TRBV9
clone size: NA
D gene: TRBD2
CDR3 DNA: TGTGCCAGCAGCGCGGGTAGCGGGGGGGCTGCAGATACGCAGTATTTT
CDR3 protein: CASSAGSGGAADTQYF

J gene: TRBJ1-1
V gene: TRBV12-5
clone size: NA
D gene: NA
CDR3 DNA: TGTGCTAGTGGTCCCCCCAGCGCGGAGAACACTGAAGCTTTCTTT
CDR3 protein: CASGPPSAENTEAFF

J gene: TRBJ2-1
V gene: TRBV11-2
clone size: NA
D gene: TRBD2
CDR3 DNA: TGTGCCAGCAGTCCCTCTAGCGGGTCTTACAATGAGCAGTTCTTC
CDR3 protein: CASSPSSGSYNEQFF

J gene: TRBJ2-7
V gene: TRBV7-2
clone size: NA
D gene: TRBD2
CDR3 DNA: TGTGCCAGCAGCCCTACCCCTACTAGCGGGGGGTACGAGCAGTACTTC
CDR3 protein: CASSPTPTSGGYEQYF

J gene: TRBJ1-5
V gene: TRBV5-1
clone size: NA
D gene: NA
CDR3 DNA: TGCGCCAGCAGCCTCCAGGAGGGAATCCAGCCCCAGCATTTT
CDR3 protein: CASSLQEGIQPQHF

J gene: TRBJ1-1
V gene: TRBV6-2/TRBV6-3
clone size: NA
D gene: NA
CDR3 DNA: TGTGCCAGCAGTCACCCCACTATTAATCGGGGGAACACTGAAGCTTTCTTT
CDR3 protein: CASSHPTINRGNTEAFF

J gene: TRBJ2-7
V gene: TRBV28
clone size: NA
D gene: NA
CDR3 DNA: TGTGCCAGCAGTTTCCTCCCTCGGAGCGAGCAGTACTTC
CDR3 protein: CASSFLPRSEQYF

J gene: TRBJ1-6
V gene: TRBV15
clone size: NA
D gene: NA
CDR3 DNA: TGTGCCACCAGCCCAGGGAGTAATTCACCCCTCCACTTT
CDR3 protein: CATSPGSNSPLHF

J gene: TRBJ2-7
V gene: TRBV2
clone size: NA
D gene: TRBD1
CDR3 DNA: TGTGCCAGCATAGGGACAGGGTTTGGGGGAATCTCCTACGAGCAGTACTTC
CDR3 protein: CASIGTGFGGISYEQYF